The 20 T cell receptor beta chains presented below share a single source sample, sequenced in a study of T cell responses to AZD1222 COVID-19 vaccine. Assay used: immunoSEQ multiplex PCR; TCRdb lists only in-frame clones, some missing. The sample contains 75,000 to 100,000 clones, roughly nine tenths of which appear only once. Source: peripheral blood, taken on day 0 of AZD1222 vaccination. The origin of the receptors is an adult in good health.

This sequence joins TRBV18 and TRBJ1-1, with D possibly matching TRBD1 (5 bases). This CDR3 is 15 amino acids long. Trimming took 3 bases from V and 0 from J, leaving 11 bases between them. Germline values: CDR1 KGHSH, CDR2 LQKENI. The CDR3 here is CASSPQRGMNTEAFF. The CDR3, as DNA: TGTGCCAGCTCACCGCAACGGGGGATGAACACTGAAGCTTTCTTT.

This clone came up once. The gene calls are TRBV19 and TRBJ1-1, with D maybe TRBD1 (5 bases). V gave up 3 bases and J gave up 2 bases, with 7 bases separating them. In germline, CDR1 is LNHDA, CDR2 SQIVND (reference sequence). CDR3 length equals 13 residues. CDR3 DNA: TGTGCCAGTAGTATTAGGGGTAACACTGAAGCTTTCTTT. Its protein product is CASSIRGNTEAFF.

The chain couples TRBV20-1 to TRBJ1-2; D is undetermined. The V end lost 2 bases, the J end lost 2 bases, and 3 bases lay between the germline ends. This CDR3 comprises 11 residues. Germline assignment: CDR1 DFQATT and CDR2 SNEGSKA (reference sequence). The CDR3 nucleotides read TGCAGTGCTAGACAGAACTATGGCTACACCTTC. It translates to CSARQNYGYTF.

This chain links TRBV19 with TRBJ1-1; D is undetermined. The V gene lost 0 bases and the J gene lost 3 bases, with 5 bases spanning the gap. The length of the CDR3 is 13 residues. Germline V gives CDR1 LNHDA, CDR2 SQIVND (reference sequence). CDR3 nucleotide sequence: TGTGCCAGTAGTATAGATCCAGACACTGAAGCTTTCTTT. Protein: CASSIDPDTEAFF.

The chain is built from TRBV30 and TRBJ1-2; no definite D call. The germline V gene encodes CDR1 GTSNPN and CDR2 SVGIG (reference sequence). The CDR3 has 13 amino acids. Trimming removed 0 bases from V and 4 bases from J, with 9 bases in between. The CDR3 sequence: CAWSVKGFYGYTF. Here the CDR3 DNA reads TGTGCCTGGAGTGTTAAAGGGTTCTATGGCTACACCTTC.

This clone was detected a few times. The chain couples TRBV11-2 to TRBJ1-5; 8 bases match TRBD1. J lost 4 bases, V lost 5 bases, and 4 bases had no gene match. The germline CDR1 and CDR2 sequences are SGHAT and FQNNGV. The CDR3 is 14 amino acids. CDR3 protein: CASSPTGGNQPQHF. The CDR3 nucleotides read TGTGCCAGCAGCCCTACAGGGGGTAATCAGCCCCAGCATTTT. The full variable domain, completed using reference TRBV11-2 and TRBJ1-5, is EAGVAQSPRYKIIEKRQSVAFWCNPISGHATLYWYQQILGQGPKLLIQFQNNGVVDDSQLPKDRFSAERLKGVDSTLKIQPAKLEDSAVYLCASSPTGGNQPQHFGDGTRLSIL.

This rearrangement joins TRBV19 to TRBJ1-2; 7 positions agree with TRBD1. J was trimmed by 2 bases and V by 5 bases; bases with no gene match: 5. Germline CDR1 is LNHDA and CDR2 is SQIVND (reference sequence). This CDR3 comprises 14 residues. CDR3 in DNA: TGTGCCAGTAGTCGAGGGACAGCGAACTATGGCTACACCTTC. Encoded protein: CASSRGTANYGYTF.

This chain joins TRBV10-3 and TRBJ1-1; 8 bases are a match to TRBD1. The J segment lost 11 bases and the V segment lost 6 bases, leaving 5 bases of the junction unmatched. The CDR3 has 11 amino acids. CDR1 and CDR2 (germline): ENHRY, SYGVKD. DNA of the CDR3: TGTGCCATCAGGGAGACAGGGGCGGCTTTCTTT. This codes for CAIRETGAAFF.

V is TRBV28 and J is TRBJ1-2, with D unresolved. Deletions cut 7 bases from V and 0 bases from J, with 15 bases between. Germline CDR1 reads MDHEN; CDR2 reads SYDVKM. This CDR3 has 15 residues. This CDR3 reads CASTSFEYPNYGYTF. CDR3 coding DNA: TGTGCCAGCACCTCCTTTGAGTACCCTAACTATGGCTACACCTTC.

The rearrangement uses TRBV4-1 and TRBJ1-5; TRBD1 might be the D (6 bases). This CDR3 has 16 residues. With 0 bases removed from V and 6 bases from J, the gap between germline ends came to 15 bases. CDR1 and CDR2 from the germline V gene are MGHRA and YSYEKL. CDR3: CASSQEGTRWGQPQHF. DNA of the CDR3: TGCGCCAGCAGCCAAGAAGGGACAAGATGGGGTCAGCCCCAGCATTTT.

In this sample, this clone turned up once. The rearrangement joins TRBV3-1 (or the pseudogene TRBV3-2) to TRBJ1-2, with D perhaps matching TRBD1 (6 bases). CDR3 length equals 14 residues. Trimming shortened V by 4 bases and J by 0 bases, and 9 bases separated the two germline ends. Germline CDR1 and CDR2: LGHDT and YNNKEL (reference sequence). CDR3 loop: CASSPQGPNYGYTF. In DNA form, the CDR3 reads TGTGCCAGCAGCCCCCAGGGGCCTAACTATGGCTACACCTTC.

The chain joins TRBV5-1 to TRBJ1-1; 8 nucleotides match TRBD1. CDR1 SGHRS and CDR2 YFSETQ come from the germline V gene. V was clipped by 0 bases and J by 1 base; unmatched bases: 5. The CDR3 consists of 16 residues. Here the CDR3 DNA reads TGCGCCAGCAGCTTGGCCGGTGACAGGGGGAACACTGAAGCTTTCTTT. The encoded protein is CASSLAGDRGNTEAFF. The whole variable domain, filled in from reference TRBV5-1 and TRBJ1-1, reads KAGVTQTPRYLIKTRGQQVTLSCSPISGHRSVSWYQQTPGQGLQFLFEYFSETQRNKGNFPGRFSGRQFSNSRSEMNVSTLELGDSALYLCASSLAGDRGNTEAFFGQGTRLTVV.

V gene TRBV12-3 or TRBV12-4 combines with J gene TRBJ1-2, with D unresolved. Trimming took 6 bases from V and 8 from J, leaving 16 bases between them. This CDR3 has 13 amino acids. The CDR3 loop is CASRRGEGAGYTF. The DNA for the CDR3 is TGTGCCAGCAGACGTGGGGAGGGCGCGGGCTACACCTTC.

The chain uses TRBV18 and TRBJ2-1, with D uncertain. Trimming removed 2 bases from V and 7 bases from J, with 6 bases in between. This CDR3 has 12 residues. CDR1 is KGHSH, CDR2 LQKENI, per germline. DNA of the CDR3: TGTGCCAGCTCACCAGGCGAAAATGAGCAGTTCTTC. Translated, it gives CASSPGENEQFF.

The chain couples TRBV29-1 to TRBJ2-7; D remains ambiguous. Germline V lookup: CDR1 SQVTM, CDR2 ANQGSEA. CDR3 length: 12 residues. Between the trimmed V and J ends, which lost 7 bases and 2 bases, there was a span of 12 bases. The CDR3 sequence is CSAADITYEQYF. The CDR3 nucleotides read TGCAGCGCCGCCGACATTACCTACGAGCAGTACTTC.

This clone was seen a handful of times. The chain uses TRBV19 and TRBJ1-5; D is undetermined. The V end was cut by 10 bases, the J end by 3 bases, with 13 bases between. There are 13 residues in the CDR3. The germline V gene encodes CDR1 LNHDA and CDR2 SQIVND (reference sequence). The CDR3 is CATGPPYNQPQHF. The CDR3 coding sequence is TGTGCCACCGGCCCCCCCTACAATCAGCCCCAGCATTTT.

V and J are TRBV5-1 and TRBJ1-2, with D possibly matching TRBD1 (5 bases). CDR3 size: 16 residues. Germline V CDR1 and CDR2: SGHRS, YFSETQ. Trimming shortened V by 4 bases and J by 0 bases, and 16 bases separated the two germline ends. The CDR3 DNA sequence: TGCGCCAGCAGCCCTCGCCGGGGACCCACTAACTATGGCTACACCTTC. It codes for CASSPRRGPTNYGYTF.

The chain carries TRBV4-2 and TRBJ2-7, with D unclear. Looked up from germline, CDR1 is LGHNA and CDR2 is YNFKEQ. The V gene lost 2 bases and the J gene lost 3 bases, with 11 bases spanning the gap. CDR3 length: 14 amino acids. The DNA for the CDR3 is TGTGCCAGCAGCCAACCTCACGCTATCTACGAGCAGTACTTC. As protein: CASSQPHAIYEQYF.

The chain employs TRBV4-3 and TRBJ2-3, with a weak D call TRBD2 (6 bases). Trimming removed 1 base at V and 0 bases at J, with 8 bases between. Per germline, CDR1 LGHNA and CDR2 YSLEER. The CDR3 length is 15 residues. CDR3 DNA sequence: TGCGCCAGCAGCCAAGCCGGGGGAAGCACAGATACGCAGTATTTT. This sequence encodes CASSQAGGSTDTQYF.

The V call is TRBV27, the J call TRBJ1-6, with TRBD1 matching 7 bases. The V gene end was trimmed by 4 bases and the J gene end by 9 bases; junction bases not matched to a gene: 12. Germline V lookup: CDR1 MNHEY, CDR2 SMNVEV (reference sequence). This CDR3 is 16 amino acids long. The CDR3: CASSSHRRDRFSPLHF. In DNA, the CDR3 is TGTGCCAGCAGTTCCCATCGAAGGGACAGATTTTCACCCCTCCACTTT.